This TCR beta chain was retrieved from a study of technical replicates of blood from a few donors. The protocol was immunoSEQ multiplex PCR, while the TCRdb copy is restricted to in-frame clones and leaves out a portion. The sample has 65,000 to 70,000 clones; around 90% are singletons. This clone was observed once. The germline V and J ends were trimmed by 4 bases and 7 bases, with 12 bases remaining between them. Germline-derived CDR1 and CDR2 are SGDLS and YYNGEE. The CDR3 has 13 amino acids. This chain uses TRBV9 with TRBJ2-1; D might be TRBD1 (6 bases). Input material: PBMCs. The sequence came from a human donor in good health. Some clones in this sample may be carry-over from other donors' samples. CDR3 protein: CASSIRGGNEQFF. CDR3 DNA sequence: TGTGCCAGCAGCATCCGAGGGGGTAATGAGCAGTTCTTC.